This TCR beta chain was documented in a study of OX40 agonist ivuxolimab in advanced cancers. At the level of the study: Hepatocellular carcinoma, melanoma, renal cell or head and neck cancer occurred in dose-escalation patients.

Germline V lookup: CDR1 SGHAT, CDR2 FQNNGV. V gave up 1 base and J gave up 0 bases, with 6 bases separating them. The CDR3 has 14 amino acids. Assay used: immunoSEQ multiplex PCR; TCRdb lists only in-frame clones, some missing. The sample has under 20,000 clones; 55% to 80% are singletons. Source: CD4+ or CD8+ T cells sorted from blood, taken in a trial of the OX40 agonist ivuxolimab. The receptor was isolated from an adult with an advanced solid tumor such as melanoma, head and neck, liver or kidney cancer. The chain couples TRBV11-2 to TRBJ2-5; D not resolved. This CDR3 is CASSLVRYQETQYF. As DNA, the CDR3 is TGTGCCAGCAGCTTAGTCCGGTACCAAGAGACCCAGTACTTC.